Reported below is one T cell receptor beta chain. The data were obtained in a study of blood T cells in healthy people across ages. CDR1 and CDR2 (germline): DFQATT, SNEGSKA (reference sequence). V lost 6 bases to trimming and J lost 0 bases; unmatched junction nucleotides: 5. The CDR3 totals 13 residues. Then a second PCR, running about 7 to 11 cycles, was carried out with a sample-barcoded 5' primer and a J-beta primer mix. TCRdb passed the 5' RACE reads through MiXCR, listing each CDR3 protein once. The data hold about 930,000 distinct CDR3 sequences, with approximately 32% observed a single time. These same records also appear under a second study, on T cells of mothers and their children.

This chain joins TRBV20-1 and TRBJ2-7, with TRBD1 identical over 7 bases. Sequencing was done on a sample of blood. The receptor comes from a woman between 35 and 50 years old in good health. Here the CDR3 DNA reads TGCAGTGCCTCGGGACAGAGCTCCTACGAGCAGTACTTC. It translates to CSASGQSSYEQYF.